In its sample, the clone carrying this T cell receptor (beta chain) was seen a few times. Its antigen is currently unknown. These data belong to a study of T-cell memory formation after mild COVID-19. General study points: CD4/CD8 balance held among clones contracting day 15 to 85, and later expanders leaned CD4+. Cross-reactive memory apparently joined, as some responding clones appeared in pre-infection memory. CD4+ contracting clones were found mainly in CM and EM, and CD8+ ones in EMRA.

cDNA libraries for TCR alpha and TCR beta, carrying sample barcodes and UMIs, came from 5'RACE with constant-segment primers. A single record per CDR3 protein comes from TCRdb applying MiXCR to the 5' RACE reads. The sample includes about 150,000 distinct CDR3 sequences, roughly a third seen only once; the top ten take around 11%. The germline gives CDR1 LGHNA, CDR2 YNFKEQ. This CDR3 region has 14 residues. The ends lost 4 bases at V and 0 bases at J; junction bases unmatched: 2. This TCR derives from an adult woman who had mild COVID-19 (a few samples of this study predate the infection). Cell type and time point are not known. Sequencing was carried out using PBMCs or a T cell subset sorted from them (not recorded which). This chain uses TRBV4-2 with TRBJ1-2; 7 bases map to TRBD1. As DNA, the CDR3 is TGTGCCAGCAGCCCCGGGACAGCTAACTATGGCTACACCTTC. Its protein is CASSPGTANYGYTF.